The 22 T cell receptor beta chains given below trace back to one sample, sequenced in a study of shared clonotypes between healthy human individuals. The protocol was immunoSEQ multiplex PCR, while the TCRdb copy is restricted to in-frame clones and leaves out a portion. Among around 700,000 clones listed, about 74% were seen once. Sequencing was performed on memory CD4+ T cells sorted from blood. The subset was: CD45RA-negative fraction. The receptors were sampled from a woman aged 30 to 39 in good health.

The CDR3 region is CASSPGGSGRSYNEQFF. The CDR3 coding sequence is TGTGCCAGCTCACCTGGGGGGAGCGGAAGGAGTTACAATGAGCAGTTCTTC. V and J are TRBV18 and TRBJ2-1; TRBD2 might be the D (6 bases). The ends were cut back, 3 bases at V and 4 bases at J, with 19 bases in the middle. Germline V gives CDR1 KGHSH, CDR2 LQKENI. There are 17 residues in the CDR3.

This clone was seen more than once but under ten times. The V gene is TRBV6-6, the J gene TRBJ2-1; 7 bases are a match to TRBD1. Losses at the gene ends were 4 bases for V and 5 bases for J; bases not matched to a gene: 2. Looked up from germline, CDR1 is MNHNY and CDR2 is SVGAGI (reference sequence). This CDR3 contains 13 residues. CDR3 nucleotide sequence: TGTGCCAGCAGTTTGCAGGGGGACAATGAGCAGTTCTTC. It encodes CASSLQGDNEQFF.

The rearrangement links TRBV5-3 to TRBJ1-1, with D maybe TRBD1 (5 bases). TRBV5-3 is identified as an open reading frame with a role that is uncertain. V lost 1 base, J lost 1 base, and 11 bases lay in between. The CDR3 is made up of 15 amino acids. CDR3 residues: CARSLCRRENTEAFF. Here the CDR3 DNA reads TGTGCCAGAAGCTTGTGTCGCAGGGAGAACACTGAAGCTTTCTTT.

In the case of this clone: Different DNA sequences within this sample yield the same CDR3. The chain combines TRBV18 with TRBJ2-5; the D is unclear. There are 12 residues in the CDR3. Trimming cost V 4 bases and J 2 bases, with 5 bases left between them. Germline V CDR1 and CDR2: KGHSH, LQKENI. In DNA form, the CDR3 reads TGTGCCAGCTCACAGGCACAAGAGACCCAGTACTTC. Protein product: CASSQAQETQYF.

The rearrangement joins TRBV5-5 to TRBJ2-3; 10 bases fit TRBD2. This CDR3 contains 17 residues. Germline trimming cut 2 bases from V and 2 bases from J; bases unmatched to any gene: 8. The germline V gene has CDR1 SGHKS and CDR2 YYEKEE (reference sequence). As DNA, the CDR3 is TGTGCCAGCAGCTTCCCTAGCGGGAGCCTTGACACAGATACGCAGTATTTT. Residues: CASSFPSGSLDTDTQYF.

The CDR3 bases are TGTGCCTGGAGTGCTATGACAGGGGGTCAACAGCCCCAGCATTTT. Residues: CAWSAMTGGQQPQHF. The chain employs TRBV30 and TRBJ1-5, with 9 bases that match TRBD1. This CDR3 comprises 15 residues. Per the germline V gene, CDR1 is GTSNPN and CDR2 is SVGIG (reference sequence). The V and J ends lost 1 base and 7 bases, in that order; junction bases with no gene match: 8. The variable domain in full, with the rest retrieved from reference TRBV30 and TRBJ1-5, is SQTIHQWPATLVQPVGSPLSLECTVEGTSNPNLYWYRQAAGRGLQLLFYSVGIGQISSEVPQNLSASRPQDRQFILSSKKLLLSDSGFYLCAWSAMTGGQQPQHFGDGTRLSIL.

There are a few counts of this clone. Other nucleotide sequences from this sample produce the same CDR3. V usage is TRBV19 and J usage is TRBJ1-2; D ambiguous. Trimming pared 0 bases from V and 0 bases from J, leaving 8 bases between. This CDR3 has 15 residues. Germline lookup yields CDR1 LNHDA and CDR2 SQIVND (reference sequence). This chain's CDR3 is CASSIDPGTNYGYTF. The CDR3 region has the DNA TGTGCCAGTAGTATAGATCCGGGAACTAACTATGGCTACACCTTC.

The chain joins TRBV4-1 to TRBJ1-5; D possibly corresponds to TRBD1 (5 bases). Germline CDR1 is MGHRA and CDR2 is YSYEKL. V was clipped by 1 base and J by 2 bases, with 12 bases between them. The CDR3 has 16 residues. This CDR3 reads CASSQGAQTGNQPQHF. The CDR3 DNA reads as TGCGCCAGCAGCCAAGGGGCACAGACAGGCAATCAGCCCCAGCATTTT.

This clone appeared many times. The V call is TRBV2, the J call TRBJ2-7; 8 nucleotides match TRBD2. CDR3 length: 12 residues. V dropped 6 bases and J dropped 4; count of bases not matched to a gene: 2. From germline, CDR1 is SNHLY and CDR2 FYNNEI. The CDR3 protein is CASRGLEYEQYF. The CDR3 DNA follows: TGTGCCAGCAGGGGACTAGAATACGAGCAGTACTTC.

The rearrangement joins TRBV28 to TRBJ1-4; a weak D match, TRBD1 (5 bases). This CDR3 comprises 12 residues. V was clipped by 2 bases and J by 11 bases, with 9 bases between them. Germline V gene lookup returns CDR1 MDHEN and CDR2 SYDVKM. The CDR3 DNA sequence: TGTGCCAGCAGTTTAAACCGGGGGAAACTGTTTTTT. Its translation: CASSLNRGKLFF.

CDR3 in DNA: TGTGCCAGCAGCCCCGACAGGGGCGCGGAGACCCAGTACTTC. This gives the protein CASSPDRGAETQYF. The chain has TRBV7-2 and TRBJ2-5; TRBD1 aligns across 8 bases. CDR3 length: 14 amino acids. V was clipped by 5 bases and J by 5 bases; unmatched bases: 7. Germline V CDR1 and CDR2: SGHTA, FQGNSA.

The chain employs TRBV7-6 and TRBJ2-7; 9 nucleotides align to TRBD2. The CDR3 spans 19 residues. Germline CDR1 reads SGHVS; CDR2 reads FNYEAQ. J lost 4 bases, V lost 1 base, and 17 bases had no gene match. CDR3 sequence (DNA): TGTGCCAGCAGCTTAGGTTCGTGGGGATCCAGCGGGAGGTTGTACGAGCAGTACTTC. As protein: CASSLGSWGSSGRLYEQYF.

The chain has TRBV6-1 and TRBJ2-7; D possibly uses TRBD1 or TRBD2 (5 bases each). The CDR3 has 16 residues. The germline gives CDR1 MNHNS, CDR2 SASEGT. Trimming cost V 3 bases and J 4 bases, with 19 bases left between them. The CDR3 loop is CASSESYGTVLYEQYF. CDR3 nucleotides: TGTGCCAGCAGTGAGAGTTATGGGACCGTATTGTACGAGCAGTACTTC.

The V and J genes are TRBV25-1 and TRBJ2-3; 8 bases fit TRBD2. V shed 3 bases, J shed 2 bases, and the junction held 10 bases outside the gene matches. The germline gives CDR1 MGHDK, CDR2 SYGVNS. This CDR3 region has 17 residues. CDR3 protein: CASSDGRLAGFTDTQYF. The CDR3 region has the DNA TGTGCCAGCAGTGATGGTAGGCTAGCGGGTTTCACAGATACGCAGTATTTT. Full variable domain (outside the CDR3, taken from reference TRBV25-1 and TRBJ2-3): EADIYQTPRYLVIGTGKKITLECSQTMGHDKMYWYQQDPGMELHLIHYSYGVNSTEKGDLSSESTVSRIRTEHFPLTLESARPSHTSQYLCASSDGRLAGFTDTQYFGPGTRLTVL.

In regard to this clone: This same CDR3 is encoded by further DNA sequences in the sample. The chain employs TRBV18 and TRBJ2-3; the D gene is possibly TRBD1 (6 bases). V lost 3 bases to trimming and J lost 6 bases, with 13 bases between them. Germline V gene data show CDR1 as KGHSH and CDR2 as LQKENI. This CDR3 spans 14 amino acids. CDR3 bases: TGTGCCAGCTCACCCGGACAGCCTGGGGATACGCAGTATTTT. Translated: CASSPGQPGDTQYF.

This CDR3 reads CASSYGPGGGNQPQHF. DNA for the CDR3: TGTGCCAGCAGTTACGGGCCCGGGGGGGGCAATCAGCCCCAGCATTTT. The chain uses TRBV6-6 and TRBJ1-5, with D maybe TRBD1 (5 bases). Germline CDR1 MNHNY, CDR2 SVGAGI (reference sequence). V gave up 2 bases and J gave up 2 bases, with 13 bases separating them. The CDR3 sequence is 16 residues long.

This clone was found a few times. The chain employs TRBV5-1 and TRBJ2-1; a possible D gene is TRBD2 (6 bases). Per the germline V gene, CDR1 is SGHRS and CDR2 is YFSETQ. The CDR3 loop spans 13 amino acids. V lost 5 bases to trimming and J lost 9 bases, with 15 bases between them. The CDR3 spells CASRGRPEGEQFF. In nucleotides, the CDR3 is TGCGCCAGCAGGGGACGGCCGGAGGGTGAGCAGTTCTTC.

J is TRBJ2-1 and V is TRBV29-1; the match to TRBD1 covers 7 bases. Losses at the gene ends were 3 bases for V and 0 bases for J; bases not matched to a gene: 20. The CDR3 has 20 residues. Per the germline V gene, CDR1 is SQVTM and CDR2 is ANQGSEA. The DNA of the CDR3 is TGCAGCGTTGATCTTAGCTCTGCAGGGGGTGCACATAGCTCCTACAATGAGCAGTTCTTC. Its translation is CSVDLSSAGGAHSSYNEQFF.

The sample holds one count of this clone. The chain carries TRBV28 and TRBJ1-5, with D tentatively TRBD1 (6 bases). The CDR3 spans 14 residues. The ends were cut back, 6 bases at V and 4 bases at J, with 13 bases in the middle. Germline CDR1 and CDR2: MDHEN and SYDVKM. The chain's CDR3 is CASRTPGTNQPQHF. The CDR3 nucleotides are TGTGCCAGCAGGACCCCAGGGACAAATCAGCCCCAGCATTTT.

This clone was seen a handful of times. The V call is TRBV7-2, the J call TRBJ1-1; D is unresolved. CDR3 size: 14 residues. The germline V gene encodes CDR1 SGHTA and CDR2 FQGNSA. Trimming left V 4 bases short and J 0 bases short, with 9 bases between. The CDR3 region is CASSSRRMNTEAFF. For the CDR3, the DNA is TGTGCCAGCAGCTCTCGACGGATGAACACTGAAGCTTTCTTT.

Comment on this clone: At one end the junction does not follow the germline gene, possibly because of a read error. This chain links TRBV25-1 with TRBJ2-1, with 9 bases matching TRBD2. The CDR3 totals 16 residues. The germline V gene has CDR1 MGHDK and CDR2 SYGVNS. The CDR3 sequence: CASSGLLAGPYNEQFF. DNA of the CDR3: TGTGCCAGCAGTGGCCTACTAGCGGGTCCCTATAATGAGCAGTTCTTC.

The chain joins TRBV11-3 to TRBJ2-5, with TRBD2 identical over 12 bases. The CDR3 totals 15 residues. After removal of 5 bases from V and 5 bases from J, the junction contained 6 bases not matched to a gene. Germline values: CDR1 SGHNT, CDR2 YENEEA. The CDR3 region has the DNA TGTGCCAGCAGCCAAGGACTAGCGGGAATGGAGACCCAGTACTTC. Encoded protein: CASSQGLAGMETQYF.